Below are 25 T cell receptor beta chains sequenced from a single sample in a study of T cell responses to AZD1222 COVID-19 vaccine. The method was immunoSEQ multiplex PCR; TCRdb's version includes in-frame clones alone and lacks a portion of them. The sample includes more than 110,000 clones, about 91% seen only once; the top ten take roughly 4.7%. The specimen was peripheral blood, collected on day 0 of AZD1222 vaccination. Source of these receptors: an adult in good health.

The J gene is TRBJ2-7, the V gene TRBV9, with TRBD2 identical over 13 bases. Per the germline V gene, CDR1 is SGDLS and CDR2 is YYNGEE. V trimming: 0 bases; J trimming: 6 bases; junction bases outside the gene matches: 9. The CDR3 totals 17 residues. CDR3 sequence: CASSVGIPGLAGPEQYF. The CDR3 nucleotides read TGTGCCAGCAGCGTAGGGATACCGGGACTAGCGGGACCCGAGCAGTACTTC.

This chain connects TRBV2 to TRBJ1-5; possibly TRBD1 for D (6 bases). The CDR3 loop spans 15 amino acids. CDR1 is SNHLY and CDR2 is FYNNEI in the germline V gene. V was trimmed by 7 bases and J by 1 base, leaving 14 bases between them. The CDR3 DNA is TGTGCCAGCAAGGACACAGGGAGGAGCAATCAGCCCCAGCATTTT. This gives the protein CASKDTGRSNQPQHF.

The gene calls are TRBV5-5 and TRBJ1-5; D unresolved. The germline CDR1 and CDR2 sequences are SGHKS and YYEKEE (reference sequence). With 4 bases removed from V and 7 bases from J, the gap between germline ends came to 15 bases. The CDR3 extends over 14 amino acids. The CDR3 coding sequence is TGTGCCAGCAGCCTTTTCTCGGTAGGCCAGCCCCAGCATTTT. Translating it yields CASSLFSVGQPQHF. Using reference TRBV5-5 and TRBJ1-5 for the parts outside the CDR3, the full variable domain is DAGVTQSPTHLIKTRGQQVTLRCSPISGHKSVSWYQQVLGQGPQFIFQYYEKEERGRGNFPDRFSARQFPNYSSELNVNALLLGDSALYLCASSLFSVGQPQHFGDGTRLSIL.

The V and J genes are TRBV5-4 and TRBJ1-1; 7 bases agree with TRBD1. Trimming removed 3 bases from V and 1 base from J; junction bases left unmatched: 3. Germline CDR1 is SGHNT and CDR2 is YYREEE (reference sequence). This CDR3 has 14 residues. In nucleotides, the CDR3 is TGTGCCAGCAGCTCGGGACAGAAGAACACTGAAGCTTTCTTT. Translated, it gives CASSSGQKNTEAFF. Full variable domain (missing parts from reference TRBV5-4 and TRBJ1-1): ETGVTQSPTHLIKTRGQQVTLRCSSQSGHNTVSWYQQALGQGPQFIFQYYREEENGRGNFPPRFSGLQFPNYSSELNVNALELDDSALYLCASSSGQKNTEAFFGQGTRLTVV.

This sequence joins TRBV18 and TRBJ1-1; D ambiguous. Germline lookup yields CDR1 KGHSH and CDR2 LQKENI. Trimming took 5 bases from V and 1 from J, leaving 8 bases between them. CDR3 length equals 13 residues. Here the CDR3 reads CASSSDGNTEAFF. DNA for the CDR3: TGTGCCAGCTCATCGGACGGGAACACTGAAGCTTTCTTT.

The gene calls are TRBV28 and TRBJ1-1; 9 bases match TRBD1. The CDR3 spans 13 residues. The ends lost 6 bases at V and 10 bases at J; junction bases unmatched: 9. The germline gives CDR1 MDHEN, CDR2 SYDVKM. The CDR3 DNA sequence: TGTGCCAGCAGGACTTGGACAGGGGATCCAGCTTTCTTT. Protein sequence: CASRTWTGDPAFF.

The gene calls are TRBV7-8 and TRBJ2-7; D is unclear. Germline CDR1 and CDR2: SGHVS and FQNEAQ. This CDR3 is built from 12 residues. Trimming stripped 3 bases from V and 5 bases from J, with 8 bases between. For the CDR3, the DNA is TGTGCCAGCAGCTTGGGTTGGAACGAGCAGTACTTC. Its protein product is CASSLGWNEQYF.

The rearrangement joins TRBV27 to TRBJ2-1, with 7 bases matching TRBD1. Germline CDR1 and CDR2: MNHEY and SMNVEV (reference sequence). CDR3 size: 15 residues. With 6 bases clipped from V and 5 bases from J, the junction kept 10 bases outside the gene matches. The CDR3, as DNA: TGTGCCAGCAGCCGAGAGACAGGGATAAACAATGAGCAGTTCTTC. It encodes CASSRETGINNEQFF.

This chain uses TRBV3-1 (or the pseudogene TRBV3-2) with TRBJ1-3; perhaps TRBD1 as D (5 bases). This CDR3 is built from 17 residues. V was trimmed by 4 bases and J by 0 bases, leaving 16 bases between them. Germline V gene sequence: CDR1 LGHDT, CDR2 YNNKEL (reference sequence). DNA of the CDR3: TGTGCCAGCAGCCTCCAGGCGGGGCTCAGCTCTGGAAACACCATATATTTT. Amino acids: CASSLQAGLSSGNTIYF.

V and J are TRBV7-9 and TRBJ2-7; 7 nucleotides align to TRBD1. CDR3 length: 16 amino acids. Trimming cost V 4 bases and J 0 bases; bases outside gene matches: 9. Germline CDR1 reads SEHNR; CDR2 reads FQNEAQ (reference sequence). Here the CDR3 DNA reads TGTGCCAGCAGCTCAATACGAGGACAGGTCTCCTACGAGCAGTACTTC. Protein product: CASSSIRGQVSYEQYF.

CDR3 sequence (DNA): TGTGCCAGCAGTTTAACAGGGTCTCAGCCCCAGCATTTT. It encodes CASSLTGSQPQHF. The J gene is TRBJ1-5, the V gene TRBV27, with D possibly matching TRBD1 (6 bases). Germline loops: CDR1 MNHEY, CDR2 SMNVEV (reference sequence). The CDR3 spans 13 residues. Trimming shortened V by 2 bases and J by 6 bases, and 8 bases separated the two germline ends.

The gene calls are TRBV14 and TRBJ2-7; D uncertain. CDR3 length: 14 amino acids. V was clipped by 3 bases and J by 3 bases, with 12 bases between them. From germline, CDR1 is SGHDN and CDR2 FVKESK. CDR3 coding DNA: TGTGCCAGCAGCCATGATGCCGGCTTCTACGAGCAGTACTTC. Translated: CASSHDAGFYEQYF.

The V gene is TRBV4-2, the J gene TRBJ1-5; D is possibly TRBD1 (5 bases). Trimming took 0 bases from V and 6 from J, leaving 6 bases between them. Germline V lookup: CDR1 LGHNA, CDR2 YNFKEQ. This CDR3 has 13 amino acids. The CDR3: CASSQDRGQPQHF. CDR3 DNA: TGTGCCAGCAGCCAAGATAGGGGTCAGCCCCAGCATTTT.

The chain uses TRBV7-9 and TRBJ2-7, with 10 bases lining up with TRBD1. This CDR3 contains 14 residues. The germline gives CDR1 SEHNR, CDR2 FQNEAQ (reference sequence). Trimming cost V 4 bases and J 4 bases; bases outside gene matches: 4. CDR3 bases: TGTGCCAGCAGCTCGGACAGGGGGATTTACGAGCAGTACTTC. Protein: CASSSDRGIYEQYF.

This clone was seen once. CDR3 region: CASRRQGKDTIYF. The CDR3 DNA reads as TGTGCCAGCAGAAGACAGGGCAAAGACACCATATATTTT. The V gene is TRBV3-1 (or the pseudogene TRBV3-2), the J gene TRBJ1-3; 7 bases match TRBD1. Trimming took 6 bases from V and 8 from J; bases not matched to a gene: 7. This CDR3 has 13 amino acids. Germline V lookup: CDR1 LGHDT, CDR2 YNNKEL (reference sequence).

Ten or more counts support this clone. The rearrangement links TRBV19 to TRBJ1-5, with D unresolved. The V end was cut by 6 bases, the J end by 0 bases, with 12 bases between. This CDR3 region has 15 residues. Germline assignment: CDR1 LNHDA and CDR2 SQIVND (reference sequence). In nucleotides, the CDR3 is TGTGCCAGTAGATCCAGAGCAAATAGCAATCAGCCCCAGCATTTT. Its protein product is CASRSRANSNQPQHF.

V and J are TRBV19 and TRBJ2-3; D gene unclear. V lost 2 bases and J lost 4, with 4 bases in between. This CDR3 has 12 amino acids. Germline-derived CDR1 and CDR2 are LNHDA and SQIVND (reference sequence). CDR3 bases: TGTGCCAGTAGTATATGGGCAGATACGCAGTATTTT. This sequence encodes CASSIWADTQYF.

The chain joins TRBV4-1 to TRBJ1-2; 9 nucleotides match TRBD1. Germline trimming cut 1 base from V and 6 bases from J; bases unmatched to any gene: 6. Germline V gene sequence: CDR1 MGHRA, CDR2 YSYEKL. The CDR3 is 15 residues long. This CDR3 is CASSQGHGTGNGYTF. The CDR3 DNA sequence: TGCGCCAGCAGCCAAGGACATGGGACAGGGAATGGCTACACCTTC.

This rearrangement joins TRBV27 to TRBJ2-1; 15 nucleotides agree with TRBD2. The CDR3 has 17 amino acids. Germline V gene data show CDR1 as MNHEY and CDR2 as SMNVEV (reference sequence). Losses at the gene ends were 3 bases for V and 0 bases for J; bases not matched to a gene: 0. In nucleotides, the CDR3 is TGTGCCAGCAGTTTGGGACTAGCGGGGGGCTCCTACAATGAGCAGTTCTTC. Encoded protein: CASSLGLAGGSYNEQFF.

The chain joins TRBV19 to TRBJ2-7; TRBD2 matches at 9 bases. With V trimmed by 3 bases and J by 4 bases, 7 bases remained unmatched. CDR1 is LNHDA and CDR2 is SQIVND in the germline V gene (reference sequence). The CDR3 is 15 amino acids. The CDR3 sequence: CASSMGTSGSYEQYF. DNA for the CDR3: TGTGCCAGTAGTATGGGCACTAGCGGGTCTTACGAGCAGTACTTC.

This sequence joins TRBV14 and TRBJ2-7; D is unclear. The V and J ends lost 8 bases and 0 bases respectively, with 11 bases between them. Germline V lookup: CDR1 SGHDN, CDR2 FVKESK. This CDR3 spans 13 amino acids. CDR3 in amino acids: CASRTQSSYEQYF. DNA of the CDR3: TGTGCCAGCCGGACGCAGAGCTCCTACGAGCAGTACTTC.

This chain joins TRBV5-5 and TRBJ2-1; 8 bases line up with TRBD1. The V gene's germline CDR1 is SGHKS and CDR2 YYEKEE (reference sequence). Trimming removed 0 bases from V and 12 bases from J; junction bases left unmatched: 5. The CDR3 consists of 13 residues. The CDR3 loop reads CASSLADRDRQFF. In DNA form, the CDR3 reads TGTGCCAGCAGCTTGGCGGACAGGGATAGGCAGTTCTTC.

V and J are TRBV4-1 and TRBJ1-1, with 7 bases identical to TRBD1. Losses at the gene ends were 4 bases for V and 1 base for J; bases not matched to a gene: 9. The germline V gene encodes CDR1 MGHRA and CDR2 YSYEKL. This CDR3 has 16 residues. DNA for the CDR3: TGCGCCAGCAGCCGCCCTCCACAGGGGACGAACACTGAAGCTTTCTTT. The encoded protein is CASSRPPQGTNTEAFF.

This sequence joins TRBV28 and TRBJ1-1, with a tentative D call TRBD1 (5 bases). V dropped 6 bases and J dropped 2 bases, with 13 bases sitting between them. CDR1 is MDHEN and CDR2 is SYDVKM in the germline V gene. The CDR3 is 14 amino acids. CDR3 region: CASRTGTRNTEAFF. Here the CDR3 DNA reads TGTGCCAGCAGGACCGGGACCCGCAACACTGAAGCTTTCTTT.

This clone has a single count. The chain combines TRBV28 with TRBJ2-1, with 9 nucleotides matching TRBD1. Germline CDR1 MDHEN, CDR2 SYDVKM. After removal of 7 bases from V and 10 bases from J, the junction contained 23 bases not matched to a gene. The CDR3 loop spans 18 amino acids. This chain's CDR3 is CASTTPIETGTGLYEQFF. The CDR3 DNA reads TGTGCCAGCACCACGCCGATCGAAACCGGGACAGGGTTATACGAGCAGTTCTTC.